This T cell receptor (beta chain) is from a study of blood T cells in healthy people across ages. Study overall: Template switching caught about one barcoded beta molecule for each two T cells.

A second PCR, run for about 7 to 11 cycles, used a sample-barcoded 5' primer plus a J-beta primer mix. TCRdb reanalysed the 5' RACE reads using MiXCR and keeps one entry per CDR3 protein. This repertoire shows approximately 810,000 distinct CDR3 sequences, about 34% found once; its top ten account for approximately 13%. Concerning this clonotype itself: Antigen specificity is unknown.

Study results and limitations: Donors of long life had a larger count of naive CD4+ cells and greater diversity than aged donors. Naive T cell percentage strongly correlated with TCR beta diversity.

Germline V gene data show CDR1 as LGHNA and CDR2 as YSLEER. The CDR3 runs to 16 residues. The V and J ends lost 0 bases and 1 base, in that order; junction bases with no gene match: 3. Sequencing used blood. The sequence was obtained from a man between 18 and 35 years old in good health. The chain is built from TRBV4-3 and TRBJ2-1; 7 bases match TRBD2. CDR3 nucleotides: TGCGCCAGCAGCCAAGAACCGGGGGGATCCTACAATGAGCAGTTCTTC. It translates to CASSQEPGGSYNEQFF.